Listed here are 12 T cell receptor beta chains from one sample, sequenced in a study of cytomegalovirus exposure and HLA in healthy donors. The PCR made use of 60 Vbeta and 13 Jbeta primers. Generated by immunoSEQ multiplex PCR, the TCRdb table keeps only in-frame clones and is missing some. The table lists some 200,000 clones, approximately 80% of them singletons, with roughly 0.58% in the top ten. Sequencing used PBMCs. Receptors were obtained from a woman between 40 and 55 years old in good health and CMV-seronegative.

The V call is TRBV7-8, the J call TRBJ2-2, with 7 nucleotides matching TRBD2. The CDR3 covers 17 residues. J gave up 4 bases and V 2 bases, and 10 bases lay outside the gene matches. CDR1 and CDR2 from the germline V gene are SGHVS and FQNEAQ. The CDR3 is CASSLLGGTTPTGELFF. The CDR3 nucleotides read TGTGCCAGCAGCTTATTGGGGGGGACTACCCCCACCGGGGAGCTGTTTTTT.

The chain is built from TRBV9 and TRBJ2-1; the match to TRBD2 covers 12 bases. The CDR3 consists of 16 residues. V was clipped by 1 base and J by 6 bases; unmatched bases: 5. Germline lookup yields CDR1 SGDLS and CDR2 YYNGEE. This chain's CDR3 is CASSVTSGGHTNEQFF. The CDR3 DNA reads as TGTGCCAGCAGCGTAACTAGCGGGGGGCATACCAATGAGCAGTTCTTC. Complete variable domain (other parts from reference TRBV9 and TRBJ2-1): DSGVTQTPKHLITATGQRVTLRCSPRSGDLSVYWYQQSLDQGLQFLIQYYNGEERAKGNILERFSAQQFPDLHSELNLSSLELGDSALYFCASSVTSGGHTNEQFFGPGTRLTVL.

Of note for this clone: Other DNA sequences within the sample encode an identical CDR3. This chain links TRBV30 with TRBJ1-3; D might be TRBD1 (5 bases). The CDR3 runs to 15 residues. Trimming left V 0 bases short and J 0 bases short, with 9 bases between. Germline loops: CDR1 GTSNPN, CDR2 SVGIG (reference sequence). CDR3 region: CAWSVRRGSGNTIYF. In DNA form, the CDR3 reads TGTGCCTGGAGTGTAAGGAGGGGCTCTGGAAACACCATATATTTT.

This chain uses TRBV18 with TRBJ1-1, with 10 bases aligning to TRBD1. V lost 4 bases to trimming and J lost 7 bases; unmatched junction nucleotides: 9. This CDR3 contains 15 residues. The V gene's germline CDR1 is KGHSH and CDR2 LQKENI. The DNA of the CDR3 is TGTGCCAGCTCACTGACCGGGACAGGGGAAGGTGAAGCTTTCTTT. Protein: CASSLTGTGEGEAFF.

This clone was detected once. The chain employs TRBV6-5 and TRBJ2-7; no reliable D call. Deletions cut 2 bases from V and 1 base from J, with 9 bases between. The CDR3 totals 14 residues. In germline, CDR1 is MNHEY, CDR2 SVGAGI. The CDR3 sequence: CASSYTMTSYEQYF. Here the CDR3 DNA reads TGTGCCAGCAGTTACACGATGACATCCTACGAGCAGTACTTC.

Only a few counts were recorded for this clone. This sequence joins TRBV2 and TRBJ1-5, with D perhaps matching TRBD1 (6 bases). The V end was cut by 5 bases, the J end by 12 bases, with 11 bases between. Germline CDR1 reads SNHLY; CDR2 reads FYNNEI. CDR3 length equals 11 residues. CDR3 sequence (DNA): TGTGCCAGCAGTATAATGGGACACCAGCATTTT. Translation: CASSIMGHQHF.

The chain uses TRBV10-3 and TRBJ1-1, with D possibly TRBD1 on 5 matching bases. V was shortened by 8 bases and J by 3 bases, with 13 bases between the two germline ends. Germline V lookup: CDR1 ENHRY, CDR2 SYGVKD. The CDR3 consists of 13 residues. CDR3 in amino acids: CAILDSYYTEAFF. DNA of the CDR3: TGTGCCATCCTTGACAGCTATTACACTGAAGCTTTCTTT.

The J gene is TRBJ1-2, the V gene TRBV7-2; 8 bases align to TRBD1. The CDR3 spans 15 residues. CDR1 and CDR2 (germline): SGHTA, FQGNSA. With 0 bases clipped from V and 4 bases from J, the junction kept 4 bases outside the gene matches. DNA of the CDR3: TGTGCCAGCAGCTTAGCGTCAGACAGGGGCTATGGCTACACCTTC. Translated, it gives CASSLASDRGYGYTF.

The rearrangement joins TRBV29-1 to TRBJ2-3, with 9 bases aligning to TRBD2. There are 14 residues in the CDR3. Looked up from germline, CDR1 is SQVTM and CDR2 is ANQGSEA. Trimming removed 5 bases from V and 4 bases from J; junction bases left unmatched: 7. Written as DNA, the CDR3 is TGCAGCGTTTTCGGACTAGCGCCGCCAGATACGCAGTATTTT. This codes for CSVFGLAPPDTQYF.

CDR3: CASSLSQGNTEAFF. CDR3 sequence (DNA): TGCGCCAGCAGCTTGAGTCAGGGCAACACTGAAGCTTTCTTT. This chain uses TRBV5-1 with TRBJ1-1, with D possibly matching TRBD1 (5 bases). Trimming removed 1 base at V and 2 bases at J, with 9 bases between. Looked up from germline, CDR1 is SGHRS and CDR2 is YFSETQ. This CDR3 has 14 amino acids.

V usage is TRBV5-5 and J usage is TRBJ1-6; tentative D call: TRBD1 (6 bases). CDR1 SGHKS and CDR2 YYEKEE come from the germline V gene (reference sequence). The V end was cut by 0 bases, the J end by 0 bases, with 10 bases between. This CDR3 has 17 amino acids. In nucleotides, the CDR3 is TGTGCCAGCAGCTTGGTTGAGGGGGACTCCTATAATTCACCCCTCCACTTT. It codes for CASSLVEGDSYNSPLHF.

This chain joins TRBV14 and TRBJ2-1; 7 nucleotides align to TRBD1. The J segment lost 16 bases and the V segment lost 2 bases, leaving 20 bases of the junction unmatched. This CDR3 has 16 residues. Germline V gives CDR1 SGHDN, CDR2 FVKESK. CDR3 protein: CASSQSRKNAGTALFF. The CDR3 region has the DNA TGTGCCAGCAGCCAATCACGAAAAAACGCCGGGACAGCGCTATTCTTC.